This T cell receptor beta chain derives from a study of blood T cell repertoires in COVID-19. Sequencing used immunoSEQ multiplex PCR; TCRdb keeps in-frame clones, though not all of them. This sample has under 250,000 clones, with 85% to 90% found just once. This clone appeared once. Germline V gene lookup returns CDR1 SNHLY and CDR2 FYNNEI. V lost 8 bases, J lost 3 bases, and 13 bases lay in between. This CDR3 has 13 amino acids. The specimen was peripheral blood. This receptor was identified in a man in his fifties with COVID-19, enrolled during active disease. The chain carries TRBV2 and TRBJ1-2, with D perhaps matching TRBD1 (5 bases). The CDR3: CASPKRGDYGYTF. As DNA, the CDR3 is TGTGCCAGCCCAAAACGGGGGGACTATGGCTACACCTTC.